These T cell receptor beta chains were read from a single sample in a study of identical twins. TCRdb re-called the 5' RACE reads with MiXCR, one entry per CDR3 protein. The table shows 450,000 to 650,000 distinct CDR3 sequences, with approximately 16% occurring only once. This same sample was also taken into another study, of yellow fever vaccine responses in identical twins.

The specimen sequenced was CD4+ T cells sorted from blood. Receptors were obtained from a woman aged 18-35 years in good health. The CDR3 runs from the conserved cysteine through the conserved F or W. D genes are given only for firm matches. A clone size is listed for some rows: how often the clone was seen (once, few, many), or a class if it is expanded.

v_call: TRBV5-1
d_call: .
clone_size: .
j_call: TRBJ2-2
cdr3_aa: CASSSGLTGVNTGELFF
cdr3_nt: TGCGCCAGCAGCTCCGGCCTAACCGGGGTCAACACCGGGGAGCTGTTTTTT

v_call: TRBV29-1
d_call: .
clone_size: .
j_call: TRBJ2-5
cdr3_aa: CSVSAGRETQYF
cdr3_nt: TGCAGCGTTTCGGCAGGGAGGGAGACCCAGTACTTC

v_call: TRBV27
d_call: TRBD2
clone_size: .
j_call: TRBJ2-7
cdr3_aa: CASSVTPGLAGFEQYF
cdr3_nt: TGTGCCAGCAGCGTAACCCCGGGACTAGCGGGATTCGAGCAGTACTTC

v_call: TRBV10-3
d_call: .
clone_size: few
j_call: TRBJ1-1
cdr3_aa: CAISGTAGTEAFF
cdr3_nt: TGTGCCATCAGCGGGACCGCGGGGACTGAAGCTTTCTTT

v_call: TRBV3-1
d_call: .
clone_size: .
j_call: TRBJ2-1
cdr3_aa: CASSQFPRVNEQFF
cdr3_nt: TGTGCCAGCAGCCAATTTCCCCGGGTCAATGAGCAGTTCTTC

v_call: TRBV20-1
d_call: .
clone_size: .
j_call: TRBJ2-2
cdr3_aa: CSAYPGVGGYTGELFF
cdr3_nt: TGCAGTGCCTACCCGGGGGTAGGGGGGTACACCGGGGAGCTGTTTTTT

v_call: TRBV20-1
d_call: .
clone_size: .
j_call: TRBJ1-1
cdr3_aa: CSARDLAPNTEAFF
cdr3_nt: TGCAGTGCTAGAGATCTCGCCCCCAACACTGAAGCTTTCTTT

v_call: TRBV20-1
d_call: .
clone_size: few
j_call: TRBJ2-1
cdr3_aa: CSARTGSSYNEQFF
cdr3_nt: TGCAGTGCTAGGACGGGCAGCTCCTACAATGAGCAGTTCTTC

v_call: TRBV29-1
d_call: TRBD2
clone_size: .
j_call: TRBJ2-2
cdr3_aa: CSVETSGINTGELFF
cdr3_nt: TGCAGCGTAGAGACTAGCGGGATAAACACCGGGGAGCTGTTTTTT

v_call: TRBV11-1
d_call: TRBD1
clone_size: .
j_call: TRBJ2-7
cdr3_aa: CASSPDRGLYEQYF
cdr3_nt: TGTGCCAGCAGCCCGGACAGGGGACTATACGAGCAGTACTTC

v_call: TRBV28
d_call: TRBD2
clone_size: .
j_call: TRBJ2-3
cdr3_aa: CASSIQAGGEYF
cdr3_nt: TGTGCCAGCAGCATACAAGCGGGGGGGGAGTATTTT

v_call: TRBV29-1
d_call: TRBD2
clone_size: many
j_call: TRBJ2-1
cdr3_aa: CSVREGPYNEQFF
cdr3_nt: TGCAGCGTCCGGGAGGGGCCCTACAATGAGCAGTTCTTC

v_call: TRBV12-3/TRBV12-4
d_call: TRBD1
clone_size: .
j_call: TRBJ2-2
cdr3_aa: CASSPGQGYFGELFF
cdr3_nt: TGTGCCAGCAGTCCTGGACAGGGCTACTTCGGGGAGCTGTTTTTT